A selection of T cell receptor beta chains follows, all from one sample in a study of human T cells and chemical hapten exposure. TCRdb analysed the RACE reads with MiXCR anew, one entry per CDR3 protein. The data show roughly 190,000 distinct CDR3 sequences, 20% to 25% seen once. The sequencing used whole blood, collected in connection with sensitization to the hapten diphenylcyclopropenone (DPC). The receptors originated from a woman between 45 and 65 years old with alopecia areata. Some clones in this sample may be carry-over from other donors' samples. Each CDR3 is given with its conserved first and last residue. A D gene is named only where the DNA matches it firmly. Only part of the rows carry a size: once, few, many, or a class if the clone is expanded.

. | TRBJ2-7 | many | TRBV5-1 | TGCGCCAGCAGGCAAGACACCTTATACGAGCAGTACTTC | CASRQDTLYEQYF
. | TRBJ2-7 | . | TRBV20-1 | TGCAGTGCTTCAACTCCCTCGGGGCAGGCCTACGAGCAGTACTTC | CSASTPSGQAYEQYF
. | TRBJ1-1 | . | TRBV30 | TGTGCCTGGGGTATAGGACAGAACACTGAAGCTTTCTTT | CAWGIGQNTEAFF
. | TRBJ1-3 | . | TRBV7-3 | TGTGCCAGCAGCTTATCCCGCCCGGGCTCTGGAAACACCATATATTTT | CASSLSRPGSGNTIYF
. | TRBJ1-4 | . | TRBV5-1 | TGCGCCAGCAGCTTGAGAGCGGGAGGCGAAAAACTGTTTTTT | CASSLRAGGEKLFF
. | TRBJ2-2 | . | TRBV5-1 | TGCGCCAGCAGCAATCGTACGGCGGGAAAAACCGGGGAGCTGTTTTTT | CASSNRTAGKTGELFF
. | TRBJ1-5 | few | TRBV27 | TGTGCCAGCAGTCCCCTACTCGGGGATCAGCCCCAGCATTTT | CASSPLLGDQPQHF
. | TRBJ2-1 | few | TRBV29-1 | TGCAGCGTTGAAGTACCAGCGGTCTCCTACAATGAGCAGTTCTTC | CSVEVPAVSYNEQFF
TRBD2 | TRBJ2-1 | few | TRBV28 | TGTGCCAGCAGATATACTAGCGCCAGAGGGAATGAGCAGTTCTTC | CASRYTSARGNEQFF
TRBD2 | TRBJ2-3 | few | TRBV29-1 | TGCAGCGTTGAGAGTACGGGGGAGGGCCTTACAGATACGCAGTATTTT | CSVESTGEGLTDTQYF
TRBD1 | TRBJ1-1 | . | TRBV5-1 | TGCGCCAGCAGCGTAGGGGGCGAGGGTGAAGCTTTCTTT | CASSVGGEGEAFF
. | TRBJ2-3 | . | TRBV5-5 | TGTGCCAGCAGCCTTCGACCAAGGACAGTGCTTACAGATACGCAGTATTTT | CASSLRPRTVLTDTQYF
. | TRBJ2-3 | . | TRBV3-1 | TGTGCCAGCAGCCAAGATCTGGGACATCTCCTTTTT | CASSQDLGHLLF
TRBD1 | TRBJ1-1 | . | TRBV2 | TGTGCCAGCAGTGAAGTACGCATCCGGGACAGGGGGCAATTTCCGGATACTGAAGCTTTCTTT | CASSEVRIRDRGQFPDTEAFF
TRBD2 | TRBJ2-5 | few | TRBV5-6 | TGTGCCAGCAGCGGAGCGGGAGAAGAGACCCAGTACTTC | CASSGAGEETQYF
. | TRBJ2-3 | few | TRBV20-1 | TGCAGTGCCTCCCGGGACTCCACAGATACGCAGTATTTT | CSASRDSTDTQYF
. | TRBJ1-1 | . | TRBV6-5 | TGTGCCAGCAGTTACGGCGTGGAGGCTGAAGCTTTCTTT | CASSYGVEAEAFF
. | TRBJ1-2 | few | TRBV12-3/TRBV12-4 | TGTGCCAGCAGTTCGTCGGTGGTCTATGGCTACACCTTC | CASSSSVVYGYTF
TRBD1 | TRBJ1-1 | . | TRBV24-1 | TGTGCCACCAGTGACCGAACGACAGGGGGCAGTACTGAAGCTTTCTTT | CATSDRTTGGSTEAFF
TRBD2 | TRBJ2-1 | few | TRBV7-2 | TGTGCCAGCAGCTCCGCGGGAGTGTGGAATGAGCAGTTCTTC | CASSSAGVWNEQFF
. | TRBJ2-5 | few | TRBV2 | TGTGCCAGCAAATCGGCTAGCGACTTCCGGGAGACCCAGTACTTC | CASKSASDFRETQYF
TRBD2 | TRBJ2-3 | few | TRBV11-2 | TGTGCCAGCAGCTCCGCCGGGCGGGAGATAGATACGCAGTATTTT | CASSSAGREIDTQYF
. | TRBJ2-5 | . | TRBV10-1 | TGCGCCGGCGGGGCGAGCGGGCTCCAAGAGACCCAGTACTTC | CAGGASGLQETQYF
. | TRBJ1-4 | many | TRBV7-2 | TGTGCCAGCAGCTTAGCGGATGGACTGATTACTTTT | CASSLADGLITF
TRBD1 | TRBJ2-7 | once | TRBV7-9 | TGTGCCAGCAGCTTGCTCCGTTCGGGGCCGGACAGGGGCGACGAGCAGTACTTC | CASSLLRSGPDRGDEQYF
. | TRBJ1-5 | . | TRBV7-2 | TGTGCCAGCAGCTTTACGGGGGCTAGCAATCAGCCCCAGCATTTT | CASSFTGASNQPQHF
TRBD2 | TRBJ2-1 | . | TRBV20-1 | TGCAGTGCTATCTTTATTGAGACTAGCGGGAGTCCCAATGAGCAGTTCTTC | CSAIFIETSGSPNEQFF
TRBD1 | TRBJ1-2 | . | TRBV5-1 | TGCGCCAGCAGCCCAGAGGACAGGGGGATCGATGGCTACACCTTC | CASSPEDRGIDGYTF
TRBD2 | TRBJ2-5 | many | TRBV29-1 | TGCAGCGTCGATGCCAGAGGGCTAGCGGCGGAGACCCAGTACTTC | CSVDARGLAAETQYF
. | TRBJ2-1 | . | TRBV5-4 | TGTGCCAGCAGCAAGGACTCCTACAATGAGCAGTTCTTC | CASSKDSYNEQFF
TRBD2 | TRBJ2-1 | many | TRBV4-1 | TGCGCCAGCAGCCAAGGTCTCCCTTTTGGTCTAGCGGGCAGGAGGTTGGAGCAGTTCTTC | CASSQGLPFGLAGRRLEQFF
. | TRBJ2-2 | . | TRBV12-3/TRBV12-4 | TGTGCCAGCACCTGGGGGACCGGGGAGCTGTTTTTT | CASTWGTGELFF
. | TRBJ2-3 | few | TRBV12-3/TRBV12-4 | TGTGCCAGCAGTTTGGGGGAGGAAGATACGCAGTATTTT | CASSLGEEDTQYF
. | TRBJ2-5 | few | TRBV5-1 | TGCGCCAGCAGCTTGGACGCGGGACGGTGGGGGAAGACCCAGTACTTC | CASSLDAGRWGKTQYF
. | TRBJ1-1 | . | TRBV3-1 | TGTGCCAGCAGCCAAGCGCGGGATGAAGCTTTCTTT | CASSQARDEAFF
. | TRBJ2-7 | . | TRBV11-1 | TGTGCCAGCAGCTTTCATCAAGGGAACGGCAACGAGCAGTACTTC | CASSFHQGNGNEQYF
. | TRBJ2-1 | few | TRBV6-1 | TGTGCCAGCAGTGAAGTGGGGGATTACAATGAGCAGTTCTTC | CASSEVGDYNEQFF
. | TRBJ2-3 | . | TRBV7-8 | TGTGCCAGCAGTCCCTCACGCAAGCGTCATACGCAGTATTTT | CASSPSRKRHTQYF
. | TRBJ1-1 | few | TRBV2 | TGTGCCAGCAGTGAAATATCCTTGGGGACTGAAGCTTTCTTT | CASSEISLGTEAFF
. | TRBJ1-2 | . | TRBV10-3 | TGTGCCATCAGTGAGTCGGGGCCCCTCGACTATGGCTACACCTTC | CAISESGPLDYGYTF
TRBD2 | TRBJ2-7 | . | TRBV20-1 | TGCAGTGCTAGAGATCCCACCACCTCGAGCGGGAGGGCTTACGAGCAGTACTTC | CSARDPTTSSGRAYEQYF
TRBD2 | TRBJ2-1 | few | TRBV5-1 | TGCGCCAGCAGCTTGTCGGGACTAACGGACAATGAGCAGTTCTTC | CASSLSGLTDNEQFF
TRBD1 | TRBJ1-4 | once | TRBV29-1 | TGCAGCGTCAATCCGGGACAGGGGAATGAAAAACTGTTTTTT | CSVNPGQGNEKLFF